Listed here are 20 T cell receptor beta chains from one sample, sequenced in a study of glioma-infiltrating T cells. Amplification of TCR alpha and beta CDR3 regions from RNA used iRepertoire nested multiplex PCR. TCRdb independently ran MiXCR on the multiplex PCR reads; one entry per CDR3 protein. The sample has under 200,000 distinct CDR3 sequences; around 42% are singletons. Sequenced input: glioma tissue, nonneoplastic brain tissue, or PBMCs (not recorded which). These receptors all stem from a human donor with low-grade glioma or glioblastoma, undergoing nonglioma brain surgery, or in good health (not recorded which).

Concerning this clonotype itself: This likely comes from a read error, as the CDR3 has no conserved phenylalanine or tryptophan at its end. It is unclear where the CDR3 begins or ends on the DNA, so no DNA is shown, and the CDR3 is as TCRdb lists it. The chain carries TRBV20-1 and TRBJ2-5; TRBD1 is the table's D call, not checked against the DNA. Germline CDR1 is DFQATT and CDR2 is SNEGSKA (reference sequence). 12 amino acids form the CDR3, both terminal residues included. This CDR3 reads CSADGVQETKYL.

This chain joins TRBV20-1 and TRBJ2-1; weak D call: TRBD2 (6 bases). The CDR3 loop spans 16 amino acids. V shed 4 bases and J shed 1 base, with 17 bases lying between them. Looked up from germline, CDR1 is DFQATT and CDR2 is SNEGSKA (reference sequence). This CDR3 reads CSATSARDQSYNEQFF. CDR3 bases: TGCAGTGCTACTTCGGCGCGGGACCAATCCTACAATGAGCAGTTCTTC.

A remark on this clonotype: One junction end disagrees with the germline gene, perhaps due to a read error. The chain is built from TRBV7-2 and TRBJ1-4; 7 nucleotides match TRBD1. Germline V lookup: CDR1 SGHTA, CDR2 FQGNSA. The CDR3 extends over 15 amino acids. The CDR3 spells CASSQRTGPAEKLFF. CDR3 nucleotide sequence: TGCGCCAGCAGCCAACGGACAGGACCCGCGGAAAAACTGTTTTTT.

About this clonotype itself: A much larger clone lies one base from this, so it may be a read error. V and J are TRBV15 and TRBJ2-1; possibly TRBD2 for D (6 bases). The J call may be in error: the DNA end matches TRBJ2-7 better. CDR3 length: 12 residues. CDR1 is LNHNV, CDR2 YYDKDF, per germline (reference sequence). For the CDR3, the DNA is TGTGCCACCAGCAAGGGGAGCGGGGAGCAGTACTTC. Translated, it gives CATSKGSGEQYF.

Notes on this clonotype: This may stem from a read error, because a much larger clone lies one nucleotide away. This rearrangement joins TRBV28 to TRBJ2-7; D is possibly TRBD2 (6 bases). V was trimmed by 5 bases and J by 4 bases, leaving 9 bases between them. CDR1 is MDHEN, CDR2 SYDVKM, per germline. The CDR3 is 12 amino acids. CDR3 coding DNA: TGTGCCAGCAGTGGGGACTTATACGAGCAGTACTTC. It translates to CASSGDLYEQYF.

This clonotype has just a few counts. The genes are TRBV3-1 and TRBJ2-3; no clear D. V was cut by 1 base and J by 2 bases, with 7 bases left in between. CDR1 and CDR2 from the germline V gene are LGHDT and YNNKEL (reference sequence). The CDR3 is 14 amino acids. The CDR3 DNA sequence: TGTGCCAGCAGCCAAGCTAGATCCACAGATACGCAGTATTTT. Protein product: CASSQARSTDTQYF.

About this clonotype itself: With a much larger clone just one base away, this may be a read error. The CDR3 DNA follows: TGTGCCACCAGCACCAATCCGGACAGGGGATACGAGCAGCACTTC. Its protein product is CATSTNPDRGYEQHF. V usage is TRBV15 and J usage is TRBJ2-7; the match to TRBD1 covers 9 bases. Germline values: CDR1 LNHNV, CDR2 YYDKDF (reference sequence). The CDR3 extends over 15 amino acids.

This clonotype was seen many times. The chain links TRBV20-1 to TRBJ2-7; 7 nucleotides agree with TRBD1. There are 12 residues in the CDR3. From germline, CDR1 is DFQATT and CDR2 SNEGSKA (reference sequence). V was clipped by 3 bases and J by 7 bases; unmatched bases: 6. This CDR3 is CSASEGAREQYF. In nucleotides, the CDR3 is TGCAGTGCTAGCGAGGGGGCGAGGGAGCAGTACTTC.

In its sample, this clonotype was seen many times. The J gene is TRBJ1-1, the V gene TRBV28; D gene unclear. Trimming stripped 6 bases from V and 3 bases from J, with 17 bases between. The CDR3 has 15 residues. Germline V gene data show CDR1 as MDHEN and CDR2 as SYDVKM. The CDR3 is CASRLRLGKYTEAFF. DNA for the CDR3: TGTGCCAGCAGGCTACGGCTGGGGAAATACACTGAAGCTTTCTTT.

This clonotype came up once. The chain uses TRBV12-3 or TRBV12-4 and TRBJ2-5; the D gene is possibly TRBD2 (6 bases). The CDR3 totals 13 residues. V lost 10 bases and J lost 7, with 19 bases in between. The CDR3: CATSTGRFRTQYF. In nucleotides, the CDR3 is TGTGCCACCTCAACGGGGAGGTTCCGGACCCAGTACTTC.

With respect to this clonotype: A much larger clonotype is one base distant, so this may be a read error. The CDR3 nucleotides read TGTGCCAGCAGATCCCCAATAAACACCGGGGAGCTGTTTTTT. Its translation: CASRSPINTGELFF. This sequence joins TRBV28 and TRBJ2-2; D gene unclear. Germline V CDR1 and CDR2: MDHEN, SYDVKM. This CDR3 is 14 amino acids long. With 6 bases removed from V and 2 bases from J, the gap between germline ends came to 10 bases. Full variable domain (rest looked up from reference TRBV28 and TRBJ2-2): DVKVTQSSRYLVKRTGEKVFLECVQDMDHENMFWYRQDPGLGLRLIYFSYDVKMKEKGDIPEGYSVSREKKERFSLILESASTNQTSMYLCASRSPINTGELFFGEGSRLTVL.

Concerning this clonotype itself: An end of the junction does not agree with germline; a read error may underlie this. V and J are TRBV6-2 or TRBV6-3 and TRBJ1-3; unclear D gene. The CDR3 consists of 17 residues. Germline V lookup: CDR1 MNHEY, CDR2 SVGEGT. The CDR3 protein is CASSQRTGPSYGNTTYF. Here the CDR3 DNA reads TGTGCCAGCAGCCAAAGGACGGGCCCAAGCTATGGAAACACCACATATTTT.

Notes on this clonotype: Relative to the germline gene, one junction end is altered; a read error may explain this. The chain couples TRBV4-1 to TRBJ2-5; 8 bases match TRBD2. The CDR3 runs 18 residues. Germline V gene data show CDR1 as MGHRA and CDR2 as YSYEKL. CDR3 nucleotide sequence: TGCGCCAGCAGACAAGTTCTCACGGGAGGGTTCAGGCAAGAGACCCAGTACTTC. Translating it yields CASRQVLTGGFRQETQYF.

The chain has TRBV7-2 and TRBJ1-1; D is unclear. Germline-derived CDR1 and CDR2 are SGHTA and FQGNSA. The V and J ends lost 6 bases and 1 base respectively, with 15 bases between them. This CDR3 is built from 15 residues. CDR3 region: CASRFGTDGNTEAFF. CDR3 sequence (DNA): TGTGCCAGCAGATTTGGAACCGACGGGAACACTGAAGCTTTCTTT.

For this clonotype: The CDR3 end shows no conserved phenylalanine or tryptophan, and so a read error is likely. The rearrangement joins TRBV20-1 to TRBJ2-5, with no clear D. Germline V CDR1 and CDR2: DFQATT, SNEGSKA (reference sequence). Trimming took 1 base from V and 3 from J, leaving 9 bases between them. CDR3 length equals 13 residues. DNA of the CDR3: TGCAGTGCTAGAGCGGAGCGAAAAGAGACCCAGTACTTA. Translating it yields CSARAERKETQYL.

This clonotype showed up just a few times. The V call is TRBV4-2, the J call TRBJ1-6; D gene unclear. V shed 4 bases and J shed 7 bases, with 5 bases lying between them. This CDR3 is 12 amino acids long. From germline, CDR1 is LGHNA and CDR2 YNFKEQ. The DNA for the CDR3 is TGTGCCAGCAGCCCGGAAAATTCACCCCTCCACTTT. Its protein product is CASSPENSPLHF.

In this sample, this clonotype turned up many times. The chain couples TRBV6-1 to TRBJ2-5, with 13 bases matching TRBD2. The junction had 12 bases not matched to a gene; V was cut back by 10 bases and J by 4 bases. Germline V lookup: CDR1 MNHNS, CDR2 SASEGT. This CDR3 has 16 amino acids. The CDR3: CATRTSGSWLGETQYF. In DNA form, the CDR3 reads TGTGCCACCCGGACTAGCGGGAGTTGGCTGGGAGAGACCCAGTACTTC.

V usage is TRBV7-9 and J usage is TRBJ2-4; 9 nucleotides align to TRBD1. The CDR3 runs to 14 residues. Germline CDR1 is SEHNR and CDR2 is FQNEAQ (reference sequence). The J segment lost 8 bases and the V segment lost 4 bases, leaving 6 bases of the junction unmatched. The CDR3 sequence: CASSWGQGGDIQYF. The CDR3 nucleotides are TGTGCCAGCAGCTGGGGACAGGGAGGTGACATTCAGTACTTC.

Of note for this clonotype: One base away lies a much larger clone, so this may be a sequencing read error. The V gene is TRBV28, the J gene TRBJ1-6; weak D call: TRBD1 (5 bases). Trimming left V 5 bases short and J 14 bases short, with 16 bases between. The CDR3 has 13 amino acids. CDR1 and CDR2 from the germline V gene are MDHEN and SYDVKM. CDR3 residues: CASSRTGLVTLHF. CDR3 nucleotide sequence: TGTGCCAGCAGTCGGACGGGACTGGTCACCCTCCACTTT.

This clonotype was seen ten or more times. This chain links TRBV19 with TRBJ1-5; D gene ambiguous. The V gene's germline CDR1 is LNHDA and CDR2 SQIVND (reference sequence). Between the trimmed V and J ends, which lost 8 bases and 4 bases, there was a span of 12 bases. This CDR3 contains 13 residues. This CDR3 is CASSLDLNQPQHF. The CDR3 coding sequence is TGTGCCAGTTCCTTGGACCTTAATCAGCCCCAGCATTTT.